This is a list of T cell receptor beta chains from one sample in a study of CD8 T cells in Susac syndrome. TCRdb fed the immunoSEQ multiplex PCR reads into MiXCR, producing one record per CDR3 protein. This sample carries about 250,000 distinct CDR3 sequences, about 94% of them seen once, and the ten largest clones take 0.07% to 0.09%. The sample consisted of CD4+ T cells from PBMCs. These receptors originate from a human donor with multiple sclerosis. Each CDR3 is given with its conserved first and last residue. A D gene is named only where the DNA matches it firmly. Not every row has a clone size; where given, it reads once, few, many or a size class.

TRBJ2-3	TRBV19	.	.	CASNRGEADTQYF	TGTGCCAGTAATCGGGGTGAGGCAGATACGCAGTATTTT
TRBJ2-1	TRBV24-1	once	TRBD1	CATSDPGTGGGEQFF	TGTGCCACCAGTGATCCCGGGACAGGTGGCGGTGAGCAGTTCTTC
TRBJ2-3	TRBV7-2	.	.	CASSLTSTTDTQYF	TGTGCCAGCAGTTTGACTAGTACCACAGATACGCAGTATTTT
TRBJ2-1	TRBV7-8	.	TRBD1	CASSVRTGYNEQFF	TGTGCCAGCAGCGTACGGACAGGTTACAATGAGCAGTTCTTC
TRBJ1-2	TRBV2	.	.	CASSESGLLDYGYTF	TGTGCCAGCAGTGAATCGGGACTCCTCGACTATGGCTACACCTTC
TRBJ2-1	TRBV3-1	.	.	CASSQVGTNEQFF	TGTGCCAGCAGCCAGGTAGGGACCAATGAGCAGTTCTTC
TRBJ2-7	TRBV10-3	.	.	CAIRADREGREQYF	TGTGCCATCAGGGCGGACAGGGAGGGCCGCGAGCAGTACTTC
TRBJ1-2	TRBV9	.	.	CASSPKVVGTTYGYTF	TGTGCCAGCAGCCCCAAAGTCGTCGGGACAACTTATGGCTACACCTTC
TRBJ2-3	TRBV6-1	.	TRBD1	CASRGTGAPRGTDTQYF	TGTGCCAGCAGGGGGACAGGGGCCCCCCGCGGCACAGATACGCAGTATTTT
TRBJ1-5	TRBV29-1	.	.	CSVRDGIQPQHF	TGCAGCGTTCGGGATGGGATCCAGCCCCAGCATTTT
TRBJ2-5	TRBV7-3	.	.	CASSLSSTETQYF	TGTGCCAGCAGCTTATCGTCCACGGAGACCCAGTACTTC
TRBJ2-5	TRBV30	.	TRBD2	CAWVGGETQYF	TGTGCCTGGGTGGGGGGGGAGACCCAGTACTTC
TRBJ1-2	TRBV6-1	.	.	CASSGSRYGYTF	TGTGCCAGCAGTGGGAGTAGGTATGGCTACACCTTC
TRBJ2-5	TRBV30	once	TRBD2	CAWMFSGGIRETQYF	TGTGCCTGGATGTTTAGCGGGGGAATTAGGGAGACCCAGTACTTC
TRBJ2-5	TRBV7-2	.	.	CASSLARVGETQYF	TGTGCCAGCAGCTTAGCCCGGGTAGGGGAGACCCAGTACTTC
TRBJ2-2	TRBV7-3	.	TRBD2	CASSNGLADRGTGELFF	TGTGCCAGCAGCAACGGGCTAGCGGATCGTGGCACCGGGGAGCTGTTTTTT
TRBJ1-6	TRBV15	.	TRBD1	CATSRDRTGVGSPLHF	TGTGCCACCAGCAGAGACCGGACAGGGGTGGGTTCACCCCTCCACTTT
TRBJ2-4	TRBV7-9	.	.	CASRLGSDKNIQYF	TGTGCCAGCAGGCTGGGTTCGGACAAAAACATTCAGTACTTC
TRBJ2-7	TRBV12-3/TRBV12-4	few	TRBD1	CASSPGTGAEQYF	TGTGCCAGCAGTCCCGGGACAGGGGCTGAGCAGTACTTC
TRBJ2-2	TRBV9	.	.	CASSLMTDGELFF	TGTGCCAGCAGCCTTATGACGGACGGGGAGCTGTTTTTT
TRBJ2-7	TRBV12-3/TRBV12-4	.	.	CASSTRGHEQYF	TGTGCCAGCAGTACGAGGGGACACGAGCAGTACTTC
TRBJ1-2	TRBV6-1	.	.	CASSDTARYGYTF	TGTGCCAGCAGTGATACCGCCCGTTATGGCTACACCTTC
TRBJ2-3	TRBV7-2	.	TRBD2	CASSAGGGGAVVPDTQYF	TGTGCCAGCAGCGCCGGGGGCGGGGGGGCCGTTGTACCAGATACGCAGTATTTT
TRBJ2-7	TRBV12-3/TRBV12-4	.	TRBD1	CASSPSYVGQDLYEQYF	TGTGCCAGCAGTCCCTCTTATGTGGGACAGGATCTCTACGAGCAGTACTTC
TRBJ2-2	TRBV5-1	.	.	CASSPWTSRGSTTGELFF	TGCGCCAGCAGCCCCTGGACTAGCAGGGGGTCGACCACCGGGGAGCTGTTTTTT
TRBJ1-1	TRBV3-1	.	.	CASSQAGLPEAFF	TGTGCCAGCAGCCAGGCCGGACTCCCTGAAGCTTTCTTT
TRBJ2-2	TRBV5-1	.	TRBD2	CASSFGGASGELFF	TGCGCCAGCAGCTTCGGGGGGGCCTCCGGGGAGCTGTTTTTT
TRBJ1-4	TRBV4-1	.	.	CASSISWGNEKLFF	TGCGCCAGCAGCATTAGCTGGGGTAATGAAAAACTGTTTTTT
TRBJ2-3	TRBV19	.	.	CASSIPGLASFFPGDTQYF	TGTGCCAGTAGTATTCCTGGGCTAGCTTCCTTTTTCCCAGGGGATACGCAGTATTTT